This record looks at one T cell receptor (beta chain) sequence and its context. In this sample, this clone turned up a few times. The specificity of this receptor is unknown. No much larger clone is present one base from it, and per-base qualities are unavailable. Focal radiation therapy combined with CTLA-4 blockade (ipilimumab) was tested in patients with chemo-refractory metastatic non-small-cell lung cancer. The source of the sample is a study of radiotherapy plus CTLA-4 blockade in lung cancer (dated by TCRdb to 2017 to 2018). Regarding the study in general: Objective responses occurred in roughly 19% of enrolled patients, and over 30% achieved disease control.

Beyond this particular receptor, the publication reports: Early dynamic changes in blood T cell clones, together with increased serum interferon-beta after radiation, were reported as the strongest predictors of response. After treatment with radiotherapy and ipilimumab, TCR clones that originated in tumors expanded in peripheral blood.

Libraries were constructed by the immunoSEQ multiplex PCR assay. TCRdb limited this immuneACCESS table to in-frame rearrangements with V and J called. A share of clones is missing; checked studies link under half to unresolved V genes, and the rest is unexplained. The sample table shows 60,000 to 75,000 clones, and around 69% are seen once. 15% to 20% of the sample is held by the ten biggest clonotypes. From its cysteine to its phenylalanine, the CDR3 spans 14 amino acids. CDR3 DNA is the only sequence kept; it has 42 bases, read in frame from the first base. V sheds 3 bases and J sheds 1 base, leaving 6 bases between their ends. For CDR1 and CDR2, the germline V gene (reference sequence) lists SEHNR and FQNEAQ.

The chain is made from TRBV7-9 and TRBJ1-4; a confident D gene designation cannot be given. This material consisted of peripheral blood, taken from a patient treated with radiotherapy plus ipilimumab. The receptor comes from a human donor with non-small cell lung cancer whose response to radiotherapy plus ipilimumab could not be evaluated. Some clones in this sample may be carry-over from other donors' samples. The CDR3 sequence is CASSLEITNEKLFF. At the DNA level, the sequence is TGTGCCAGCAGCTTGGAGATAACTAATGAAAAACTGTTTTTT.